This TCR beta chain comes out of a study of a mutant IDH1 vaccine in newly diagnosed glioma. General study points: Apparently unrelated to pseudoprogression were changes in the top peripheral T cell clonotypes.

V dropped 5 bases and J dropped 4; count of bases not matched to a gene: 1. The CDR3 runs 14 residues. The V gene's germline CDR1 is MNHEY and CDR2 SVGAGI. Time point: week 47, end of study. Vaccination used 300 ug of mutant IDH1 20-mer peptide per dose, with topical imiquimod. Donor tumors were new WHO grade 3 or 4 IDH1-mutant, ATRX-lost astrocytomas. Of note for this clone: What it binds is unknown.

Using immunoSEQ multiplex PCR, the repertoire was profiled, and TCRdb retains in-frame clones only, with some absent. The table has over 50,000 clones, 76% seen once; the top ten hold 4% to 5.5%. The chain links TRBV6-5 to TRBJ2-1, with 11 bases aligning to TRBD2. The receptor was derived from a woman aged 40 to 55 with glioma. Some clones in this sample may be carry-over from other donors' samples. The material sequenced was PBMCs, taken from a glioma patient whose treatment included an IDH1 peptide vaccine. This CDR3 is CASSPSGGYNEQFF. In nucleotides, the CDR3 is TGTGCCAGCAGTCCTAGCGGGGGGTACAATGAGCAGTTCTTC.